This T cell receptor (beta chain) was found in a study of T-cell reconstitution after alpha-beta-depleted transplantation in children (dated by TCRdb to the mid-2010s). Regarding the complete study: Using TCR repertoire profiling, the study followed T-cell immune reconstitution in a quantitative way in children after TCRalphabeta/CD19-depleted allogeneic hematopoietic cell transplantation.

This clonotype was seen a handful of times. The antigen it binds to is not known. Per-base quality was not reported, and no clone a single base away is much larger than it. The library was obtained by PCR. TCRdb shows the sequencer as Illumina HiSeq 2500. TCR library preparation used molecular barcoding, with unique molecular identifiers applied to normalize quantification of the TCRbeta repertoire. In-frame beta chains were kept once TCRdb had trimmed the public reads at Q25 with fastp and called clones with MiXCR. Identical CDR3 proteins give one entry, which carries the most common genes and DNA. The sample has about 640,000 distinct CDR3 sequences on record, around a sixth of them singletons. The ten largest make up approximately 1% of the sample. The germline V gene (reference sequence) specifies PRHDT as CDR1 and FYEKMQ as CDR2. The junction shows trimming of 4 bases on V and 5 bases on J, and the gene matches do not reach 5 bases of it. Inclusive of the bounding cysteine and phenylalanine, the CDR3 is 15 residues long. Only CDR3 DNA is held: 45 bases, read in frame from base 1.

This receptor was obtained from a human donor who donated a stem cell graft to a child with acute myeloid leukemia. The source was PBMCs from the stem cell graft donor, collected from the stem cell graft. This receptor chain uses TRBV13 and TRBJ2-1, with TRBD1 matching 10 junction bases. The CDR3 region has the sequence CASSSTGGRNNEQFF. The nucleotides are TGTGCCAGCAGCTCGACAGGGGGCCGAAACAATGAGCAGTTCTTC.